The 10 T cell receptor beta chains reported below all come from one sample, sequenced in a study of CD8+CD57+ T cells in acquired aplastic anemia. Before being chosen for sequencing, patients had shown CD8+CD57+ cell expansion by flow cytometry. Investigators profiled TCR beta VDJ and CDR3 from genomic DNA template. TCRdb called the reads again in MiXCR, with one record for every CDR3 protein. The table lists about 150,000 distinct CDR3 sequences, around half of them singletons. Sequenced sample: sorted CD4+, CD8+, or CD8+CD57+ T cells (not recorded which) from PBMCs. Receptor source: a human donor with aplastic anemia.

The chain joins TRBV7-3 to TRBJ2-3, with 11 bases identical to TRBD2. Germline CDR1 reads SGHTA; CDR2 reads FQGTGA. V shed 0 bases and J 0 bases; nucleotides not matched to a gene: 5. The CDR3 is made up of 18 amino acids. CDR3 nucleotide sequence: TGTGCCAGCAGCTTAACTCGGACTAGCGGGTCTAGCACAGATACGCAGTATTTT. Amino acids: CASSLTRTSGSSTDTQYF.

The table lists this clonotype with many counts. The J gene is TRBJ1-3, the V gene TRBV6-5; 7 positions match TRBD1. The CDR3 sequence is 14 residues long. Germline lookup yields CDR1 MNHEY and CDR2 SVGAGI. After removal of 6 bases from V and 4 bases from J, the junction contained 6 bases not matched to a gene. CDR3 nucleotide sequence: TGTGCCAGCAGACAGGGGTCCGACGGAAACACCATATATTTT. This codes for CASRQGSDGNTIYF.

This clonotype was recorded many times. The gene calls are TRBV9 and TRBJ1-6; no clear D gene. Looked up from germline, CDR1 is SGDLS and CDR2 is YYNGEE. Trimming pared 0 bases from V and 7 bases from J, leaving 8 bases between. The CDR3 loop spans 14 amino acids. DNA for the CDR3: TGTGCCAGCAGCGTAGTCGGACTCAATTCACCCCTCCACTTT. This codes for CASSVVGLNSPLHF.

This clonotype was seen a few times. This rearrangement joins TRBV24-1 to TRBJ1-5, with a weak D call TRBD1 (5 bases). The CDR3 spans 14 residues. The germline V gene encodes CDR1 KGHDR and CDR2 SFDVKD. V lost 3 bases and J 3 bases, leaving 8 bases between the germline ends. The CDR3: CATSDRDPNQPQHF. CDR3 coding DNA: TGTGCCACCAGTGATCGGGACCCCAATCAGCCCCAGCATTTT.

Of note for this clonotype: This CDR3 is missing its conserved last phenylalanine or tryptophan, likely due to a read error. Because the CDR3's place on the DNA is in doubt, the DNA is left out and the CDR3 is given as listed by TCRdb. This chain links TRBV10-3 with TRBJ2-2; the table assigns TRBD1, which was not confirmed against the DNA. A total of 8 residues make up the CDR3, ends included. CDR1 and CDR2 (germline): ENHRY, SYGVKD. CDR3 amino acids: CASRRGTG.

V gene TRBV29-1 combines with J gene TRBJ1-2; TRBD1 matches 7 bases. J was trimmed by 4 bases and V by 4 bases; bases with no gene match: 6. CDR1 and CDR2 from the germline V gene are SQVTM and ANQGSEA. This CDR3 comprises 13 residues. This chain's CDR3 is CSVGEGQSYGYTF. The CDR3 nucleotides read TGCAGCGTTGGGGAGGGACAGAGCTATGGCTACACCTTC.

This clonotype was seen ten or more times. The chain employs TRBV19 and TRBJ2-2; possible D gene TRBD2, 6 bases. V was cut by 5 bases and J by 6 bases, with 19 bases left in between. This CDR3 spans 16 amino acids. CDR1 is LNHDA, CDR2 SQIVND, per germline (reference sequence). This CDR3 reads CASSLSGTGLAGELFF. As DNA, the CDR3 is TGTGCCAGTAGTCTTTCCGGGACTGGTCTAGCCGGGGAGCTGTTTTTT.

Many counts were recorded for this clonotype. The CDR3 DNA reads TGTGCCAGTAGGGCAGGGCTGACAAACACTGAAGCTTTCTTT. Translation: CASRAGLTNTEAFF. The chain links TRBV19 to TRBJ1-1; tentative D call: TRBD1 (5 bases). The V gene lost 6 bases and the J gene lost 2 bases, with 13 bases spanning the gap. The CDR3 has 14 amino acids. The germline gives CDR1 LNHDA, CDR2 SQIVND (reference sequence).

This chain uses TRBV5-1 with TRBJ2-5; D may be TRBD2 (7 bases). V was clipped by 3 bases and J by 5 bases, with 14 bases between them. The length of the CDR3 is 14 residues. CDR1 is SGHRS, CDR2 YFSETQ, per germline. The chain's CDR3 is CASSSPGGTETQYF. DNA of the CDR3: TGCGCCAGCAGCTCCCCGGGGGGCACGGAGACCCAGTACTTC.

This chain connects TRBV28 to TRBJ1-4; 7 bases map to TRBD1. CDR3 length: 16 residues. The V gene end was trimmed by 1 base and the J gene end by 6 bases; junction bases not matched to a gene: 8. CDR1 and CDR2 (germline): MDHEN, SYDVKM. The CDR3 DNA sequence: TGTGCCAGCAGTTTATCAACAGGGGATCCTGATGAAAAACTGTTTTTT. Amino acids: CASSLSTGDPDEKLFF.